This record concerns one T cell receptor beta chain sequence. No antigen is known for it. There are no base qualities to consult, and no much larger clone falls within one base. The data belong to a study of blood T cell repertoires in COVID-19 (dated by TCRdb to 2018 to 2020). With respect to the entire study: Collaborator samples came from the United States, Italy and Spain and covered acute and convalescent phases of COVID-19. The prospective study material was composed of cDNA or gDNA derived from T cells, B-cell-depleted T cells, or PBMCs. The dataset comprised deeply sampled blood TCRbeta repertoires from subjects exposed to, actively infected with, or recovered from COVID-19. A freely available public database, intended as a resource for researchers studying the immune response to SARS-CoV-2, is where the repertoires were released. The samples were drawn from the first 160 participants of the ongoing ImmuneRACE study and from 1,254 subjects provided by 6 global collaborators. The sample metadata nearly always contained a de-identified subject ID, COVID-19 status, age in years and sex. Where available, HLA class I and class II types were obtained from metadata supplied by the sample provider rather than from assay-based typing. General conclusions and limits of the study: How much clinical and demographic metadata was included differed by source and by participant, and the metadata was provided uncurated.

Each collaborating institution followed its own protocols to collect whole blood in K2EDTA tubes. Collaborator samples were shipped for TCRbeta analysis as frozen whole blood, isolated PBMCs, or DNA extracted from either sample type. TCRbeta CDR3 regions were amplified from genomic DNA by means of the immunoSEQ Assay, a bias-controlled multiplex PCR. On the study's bioinformatics: The number of nucleated cells in each sample was estimated by amplification of reference gene primers within the assay. Sequence reads were collapsed and filtered to measure the absolute abundance of every unique TCRbeta CDR3 rearrangement. For each sample, productive Simpson clonality was calculated as the square root of Simpson's diversity index over productive rearrangements. TCRdb limited this immuneACCESS table to in-frame rearrangements with V and J called. A share of clones is missing; checked studies link under half to unresolved V genes, and the rest is unexplained. D and trimming come from the DNA, and the V and J calls and clone size come from that table. This sample holds about 130,000 clones; approximately 85% were observed only once. The ten largest make up approximately 6.6% of the sample.

The sequencing sample was made of peripheral blood. The clonotype comes from a man older than 75 with active or convalescent COVID-19.

The CDR3 protein is CASSSGTGGTDTQYF. The sequenced DNA is TGCGCCAGCAGCAGCGGGACAGGGGGCACAGATACGCAGTATTTT. Recombination linked TRBV5-1 to TRBJ2-3; 10 junctional bases match TRBD1. V is trimmed back by 4 bases and J by 1 base, and the junction contains 3 bases that no gene match accounts for. CDR1 and CDR2, per the germline V gene, are SGHRS and YFSETQ. The CDR3 holds 15 amino acids from the cysteine to the phenylalanine. Only the CDR3 portion is preserved as DNA: 45 bases, with reading frame beginning at the first base. Here the CDR3 is joined to the reference TRBV5-1 and TRBJ2-3 genes, and the full variable domain is: KAGVTQTPRYLIKTRGQQVTLSCSPISGHRSVSWYQQTPGQGLQFLFEYFSETQRNKGNFPGRFSGRQFSNSRSEMNVSTLELGDSALYLCASSSGTGGTDTQYFGPGTRLTVL.